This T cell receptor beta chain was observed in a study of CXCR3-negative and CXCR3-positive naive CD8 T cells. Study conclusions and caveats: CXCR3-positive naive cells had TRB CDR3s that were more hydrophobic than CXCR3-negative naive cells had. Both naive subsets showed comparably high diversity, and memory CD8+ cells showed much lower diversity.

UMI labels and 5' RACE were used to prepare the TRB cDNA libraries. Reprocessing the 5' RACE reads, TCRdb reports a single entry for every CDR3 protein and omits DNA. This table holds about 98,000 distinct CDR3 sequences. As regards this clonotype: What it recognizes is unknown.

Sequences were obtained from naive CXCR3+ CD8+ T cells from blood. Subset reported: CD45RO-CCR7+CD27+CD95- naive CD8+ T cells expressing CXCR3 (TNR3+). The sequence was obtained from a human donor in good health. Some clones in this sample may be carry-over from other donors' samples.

CDR3 residues: CASSLLAGDQETQYF. The V and J genes are TRBV6-6 and TRBJ2-5; TCRdb selects TRBD2, and the lack of DNA leaves this call unchecked. Germline assignment: CDR1 MNHNY and CDR2 SVGAGI (reference sequence). The length of the CDR3 is 15 residues.